The clone carrying this TCR beta chain was counted once. The antigen is not known. This sample stems from a study of shared clonotypes between healthy human individuals. Notes on the study in general: It was expected that sequencing depth would affect clonotype sharing among donors. Represented genetic and exposure-history diversity was restricted by having few donors.

Sequencing used immunoSEQ multiplex PCR; TCRdb keeps in-frame clones, though not all of them. Here the sample spans about 590,000 clones, 95% to 96% being singletons. Germline loops: CDR1 LNHDA, CDR2 SQIVND (reference sequence). This CDR3 spans 16 amino acids. V lost 4 bases, J lost 5 bases, and 17 bases lay in between. Only CD45RO-negative cells positively selected for CCR7 counted as naive CD8 cells, so terminally differentiated effector memory CD45RA+ cells were excluded. Sequencing was performed on naive CD8+ T cells sorted from blood. The sequence was obtained from a woman in her twenties or thirties in good health. The rearrangement joins TRBV19 to TRBJ2-2; a weak D match, TRBD1 (6 bases). CDR3 nucleotide sequence: TGTGCCAGTAGTACGCCGGGACAAGTCCTGACCGGGGAGCTGTTTTTT. Translated: CASSTPGQVLTGELFF.